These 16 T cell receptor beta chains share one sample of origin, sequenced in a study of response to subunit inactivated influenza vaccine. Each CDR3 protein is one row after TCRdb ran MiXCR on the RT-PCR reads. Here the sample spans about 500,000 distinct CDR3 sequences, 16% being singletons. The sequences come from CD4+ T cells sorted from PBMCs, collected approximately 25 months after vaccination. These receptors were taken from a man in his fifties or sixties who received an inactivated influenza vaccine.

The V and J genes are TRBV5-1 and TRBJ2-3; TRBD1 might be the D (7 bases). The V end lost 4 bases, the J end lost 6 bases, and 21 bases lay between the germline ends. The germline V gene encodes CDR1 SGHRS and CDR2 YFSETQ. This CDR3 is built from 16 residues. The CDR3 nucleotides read TGCGCCAGCAGCCTTAGAGCGGAGGGGGCCCCGGATACGCAGTATTTT. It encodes CASSLRAEGAPDTQYF.

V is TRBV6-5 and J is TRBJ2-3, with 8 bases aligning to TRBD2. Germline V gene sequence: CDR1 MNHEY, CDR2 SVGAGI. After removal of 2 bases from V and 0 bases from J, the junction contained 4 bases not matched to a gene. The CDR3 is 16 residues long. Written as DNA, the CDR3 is TGTGCCAGCAGTTACCGGCCTAGCGGGAGCACAGATACGCAGTATTTT. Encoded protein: CASSYRPSGSTDTQYF.

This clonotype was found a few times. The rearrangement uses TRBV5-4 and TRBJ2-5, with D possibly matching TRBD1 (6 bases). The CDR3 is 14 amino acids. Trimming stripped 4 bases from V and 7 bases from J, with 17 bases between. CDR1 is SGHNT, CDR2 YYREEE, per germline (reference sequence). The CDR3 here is CASSQITGPGTQYF. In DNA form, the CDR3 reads TGTGCCAGCAGCCAAATTACAGGGCCAGGGACCCAGTACTTC.

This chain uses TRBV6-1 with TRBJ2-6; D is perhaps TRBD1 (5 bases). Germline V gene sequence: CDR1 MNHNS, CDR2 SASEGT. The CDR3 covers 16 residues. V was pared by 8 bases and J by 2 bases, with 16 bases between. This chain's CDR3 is CASRRTGTAGANVLTF. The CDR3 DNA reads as TGTGCCAGCCGCAGAACAGGAACGGCTGGGGCCAACGTCCTGACTTTC.

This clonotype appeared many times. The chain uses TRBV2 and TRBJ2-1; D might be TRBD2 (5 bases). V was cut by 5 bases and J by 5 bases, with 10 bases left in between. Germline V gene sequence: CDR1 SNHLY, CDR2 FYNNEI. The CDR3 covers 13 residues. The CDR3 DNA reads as TGTGCCAGCAGTTATGGACTTAACAATGAGCAGTTCTTC. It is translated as CASSYGLNNEQFF.

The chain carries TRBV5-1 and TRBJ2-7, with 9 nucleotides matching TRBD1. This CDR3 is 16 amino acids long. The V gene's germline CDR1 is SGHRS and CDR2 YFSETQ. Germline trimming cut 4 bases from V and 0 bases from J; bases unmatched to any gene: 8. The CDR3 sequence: CASSLPGTGSSYEQYF. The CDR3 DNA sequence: TGCGCCAGCAGCCTTCCCGGGACAGGGAGCTCCTACGAGCAGTACTTC.

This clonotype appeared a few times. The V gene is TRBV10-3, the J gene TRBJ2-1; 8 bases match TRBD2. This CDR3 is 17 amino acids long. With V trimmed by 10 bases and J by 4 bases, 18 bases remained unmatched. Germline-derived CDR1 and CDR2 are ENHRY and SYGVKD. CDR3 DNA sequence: TGTGCCACCAGAAGGGGTAGCGGGACGGCAGTTTACAATGAGCAGTTCTTC. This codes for CATRRGSGTAVYNEQFF.

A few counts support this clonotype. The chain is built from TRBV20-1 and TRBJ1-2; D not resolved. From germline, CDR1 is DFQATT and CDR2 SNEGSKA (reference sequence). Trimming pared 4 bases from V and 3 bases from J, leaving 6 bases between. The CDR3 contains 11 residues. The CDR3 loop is CSANSYYGYTF. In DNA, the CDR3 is TGCAGTGCTAACAGCTACTATGGCTACACCTTC.

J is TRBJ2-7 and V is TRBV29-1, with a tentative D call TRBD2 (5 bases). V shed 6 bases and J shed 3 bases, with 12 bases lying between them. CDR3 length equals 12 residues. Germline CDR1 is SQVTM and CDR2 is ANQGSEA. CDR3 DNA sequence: TGCAGCGTGGCCGGGAATAACTACGAGCAGTACTTC. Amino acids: CSVAGNNYEQYF.

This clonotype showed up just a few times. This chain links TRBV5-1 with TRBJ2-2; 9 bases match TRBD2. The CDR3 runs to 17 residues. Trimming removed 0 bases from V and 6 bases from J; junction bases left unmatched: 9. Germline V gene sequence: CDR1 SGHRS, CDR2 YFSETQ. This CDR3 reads CASSLDLAGVGAGELFF. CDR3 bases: TGCGCCAGCAGCTTGGATTTAGCGGGAGTCGGGGCCGGGGAGCTGTTTTTT.

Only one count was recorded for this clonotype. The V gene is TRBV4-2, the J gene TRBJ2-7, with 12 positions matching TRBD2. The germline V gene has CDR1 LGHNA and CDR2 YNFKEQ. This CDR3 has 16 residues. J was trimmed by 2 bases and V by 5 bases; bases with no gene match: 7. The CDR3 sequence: CASSSPGLAGAYEQYF. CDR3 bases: TGTGCCAGCAGCTCACCGGGACTAGCGGGTGCCTACGAGCAGTACTTC.

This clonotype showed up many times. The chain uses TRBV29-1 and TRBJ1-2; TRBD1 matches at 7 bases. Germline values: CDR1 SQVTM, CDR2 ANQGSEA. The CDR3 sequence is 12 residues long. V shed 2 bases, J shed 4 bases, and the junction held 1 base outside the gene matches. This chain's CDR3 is CSVENRGYGYTF. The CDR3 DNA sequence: TGCAGCGTTGAAAACAGGGGCTATGGCTACACCTTC.

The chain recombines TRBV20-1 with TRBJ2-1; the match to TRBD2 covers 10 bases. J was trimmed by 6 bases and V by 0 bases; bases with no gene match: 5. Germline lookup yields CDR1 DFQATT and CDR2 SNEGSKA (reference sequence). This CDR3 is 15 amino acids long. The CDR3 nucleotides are TGCAGTGCTAGAGATGAGCGGGGGGGTAGCAATGAGCAGTTCTTC. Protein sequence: CSARDERGGSNEQFF.

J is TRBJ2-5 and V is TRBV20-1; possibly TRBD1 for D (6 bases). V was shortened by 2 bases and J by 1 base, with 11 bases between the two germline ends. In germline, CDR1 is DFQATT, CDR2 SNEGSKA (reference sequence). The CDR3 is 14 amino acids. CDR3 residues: CSARTAGVQETQYF. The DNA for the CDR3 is TGCAGTGCTAGAACGGCAGGGGTCCAAGAGACCCAGTACTTC.

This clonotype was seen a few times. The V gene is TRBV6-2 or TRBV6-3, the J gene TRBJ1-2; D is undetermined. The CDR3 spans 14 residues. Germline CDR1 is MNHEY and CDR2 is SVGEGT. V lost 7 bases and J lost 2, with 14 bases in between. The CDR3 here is CASNPSGLNYGYTF. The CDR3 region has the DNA TGTGCCAGCAACCCGTCGGGTTTAAACTATGGCTACACCTTC.

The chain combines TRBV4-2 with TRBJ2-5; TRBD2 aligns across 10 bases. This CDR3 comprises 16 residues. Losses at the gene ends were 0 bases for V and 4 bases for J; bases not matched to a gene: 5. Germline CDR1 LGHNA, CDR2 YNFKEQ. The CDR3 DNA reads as TGTGCCAGCAGCCAAGATCCAGCGGGGGGGGCAGAGACCCAGTACTTC. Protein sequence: CASSQDPAGGAETQYF.